The entry that follows covers one T cell receptor (beta chain) sequence. This clone was seen a handful of times. There is no known antigen for this receptor. It differs at one base from a far larger clone, so likely a read error. Sequences SGHAT (CDR1) and FQNNGV (CDR2) are obtained from the germline V gene. From its cysteine to its phenylalanine, the CDR3 spans 12 amino acids. The retained sequence is limited to the CDR3, 36 bases, with the frame set at the first base. This record comes from a study of cytomegalovirus exposure and HLA in healthy donors (dated 2017 in TCRdb). Study-level background: An earlier analysis of roughly 570 of the donors reported about 280 Gb of sequence data and 95 million to 130 million unique TCR beta sequences obtained from around 180 million T cells. Roughly 300 gigabases of sequencing data and 75 million to 85 million unique TCR sequences made up an early release that covered around 640 HLA-typed donors. The genetic ancestry cluster associated with self-reported Caucasian donors included about 81% of the 398 genotyped donors. The study was designed to test whether signatures of past pathogen exposure could be identified by cataloging public T cell receptors. The study used immunosequencing to profile the T cell repertoires of 600 to 850 subjects and linked those repertoires to cytomegalovirus serostatus. Along with the approximately 650-subject first cohort, a separate validation cohort of over 90 different subjects was used. The study combined high-throughput TCR immunosequencing, statistical association of individual TCRs with disease status, and machine learning to predict cytomegalovirus infection status. To study patterns of TCR occurrence, a later analysis re-analyzed previously published TCR beta repertoires from 600 to 750 donors and added high-resolution HLA genotyping. In the later analysis, no new phenotypic data were used to find candidate immune exposures; instead, reliance was placed on TCR beta sequences and their occurrence across donors. In an earlier analysis of a few hundred of the donors, high-throughput TCR beta sequencing was used to judge whether each TCR beta V gene segment behaved as functional or pseudogenic. Donor age, sex, ethnicity and CMV serostatus were compiled alongside the repertoire data. In a later genetic analysis, genome-wide SNP genotypes for 398 of the 666 donors were used, and that subset was treated as a discovery cohort. All discovery cohort repertoires had been generated using a single sequencing platform. Both class I and class II loci were covered by HLA typing, at four-digit resolution. Typing coverage differed by locus: A, B, C, DRB1 and DQB1 were typed in roughly 620-630 donors, DQA1 in 500 to 550, DPA1 in 600 to 610, and DPB1 in 450 to 480. Five DR-DQ haplotypes were treated as single units for association and clustering because of strong linkage in the cohort. On average, approximately 250,000 unique TCR beta nucleotide sequences were sequenced per donor among 398 genotyped donors of the cohort, with roughly 18% of those sequences being non-productive.

Broad study findings and their caveats: A later analysis reported that several top co-occurrence clusters appeared linked to parvovirus B19, influenza, CMV and Epstein-Barr virus. V-gene and J-gene trimming of TCR beta chains was associated with a missense DCLRE1C variant in a later genetic analysis, and the association was replicated in an independent cohort. A later analysis found that TCR association rates varied across HLA loci, with DRB1 alleles showing the most associated TCRs and HLA-C alleles the fewest. It was suggested by the authors that the approach could potentially be generalized to other disease states and immunological phenotypes. In a later genetic analysis, fewer N-insertions in productive TCRs were reported among donors in an Asian-associated ancestry cluster than the roughly 640-donor mean. In both the original and validation cohorts, the classifier was reported to diagnose cytomegalovirus status with high specificity and sensitivity. A later analysis found that most CMV-associated TCR beta chains appeared HLA-restricted, with HLA associations seemingly driven largely by CMV exposure. The presence/absence analyses assumed that sequencing depth was roughly uniform across donors, and that assumption may not be true. Compared with equally common non-associated chains, HLA-associated TCR beta chains in a later analysis were more clonally expanded and had lower generation probabilities. An earlier analysis of approximately 530 of the donors showed that most TCR beta V segments appeared in productive rearrangements either about 90% or about 30% of the time, which broadly matched IMGT annotations. CMV serostatus was the only immune exposure information available for the cohort. Linkage disequilibrium might explain the correlated functional status among segregating V segments, but an unknown experimental factor could not be ruled out. When HLA alleles, especially DR and DQ, strongly co-occurred, TCR associations were difficult to assign to individual alleles. The study gave a list of under 200 TCR beta chains associated with cytomegalovirus. Three of the identified cytomegalovirus-associated TCR beta chains were confirmed in vitro to be specific for cytomegalovirus antigens. Across donors, most TCR sequences were observed very rarely, whereas some public TCRs were present in many individuals. Only TCR beta chains were sequenced in this cohort, and the absence of alpha or paired-chain data limited detectable features. A cluster of highly shared sequence variants was judged likely to be a technical artifact of the sequencing pipeline. A further reported finding was that TCR beta sequences accurately predicted the HLA-A and HLA-B alleles for most subjects in the first cohort. Because counts were too low, some 17 rarely observed V segments, including chromosome 9 orphons, were left out of the earlier analysis of approximately 500 of the donors. Because some donors lacked HLA typing at each locus, the association tests relied only on the typed subset. At a false discovery rate of 0.05, a later analysis linked 16,000 or so TCR beta sequences to specific HLA alleles. Some IMGT-functional V segments, including TRBV6-2 and TRBV6-3, could not be distinguished by the 87-base-pair reads and were therefore excluded.

In total, approximately 610 healthy bone marrow donors made up the cohort. All cohort members were sampled while nominally healthy, although unrecorded immune exposures were likely present. The donor tested CMV seropositive and was one of the 289 seropositive cohort members. Each donor provided a peripheral blood sample, and peripheral blood mononuclear cells were used for TCR beta sequencing. The Qiagen DNeasy Blood Extraction Kit was used to extract genomic DNA from the blood cell samples. Library preparation used the immunoSEQ multiplex PCR assay. For the multiplex PCR, a mixture combining 60 forward primers for TCR Vbeta segments and 13 reverse primers for TCR Jbeta segments was used. Amplification of the CDR3 region of rearranged TCR beta genes was performed with a multiplex PCR assay on genomic DNA. The Illumina HiSeq System was used to sequence the amplified TCR beta libraries as 87-base-pair reads. The paper's data handling went like this. A later analysis tallied 75 million to 85 million unique TCR beta chains across the 700 or so repertoires, and about 12 million of those chains were shared by two or more donors. To remove PCR and sequencing errors, raw reads were error-corrected and collapsed into unique sequences using a nearest-neighbor algorithm that merged closely related sequences. V, D and J gene segments were assigned by aligning CDR3 sequences to IMGT reference sequences. For a sequence to be retained, at least a six-nucleotide match to both a V gene segment and a J gene segment was required. Rearrangements were classified as productive when the CDR3 lacked stop codons and remained in frame with V and J, and all other rearrangements were classified as non-productive. Following IMGT convention, CDR3 was defined as the stretch from the second conserved V-encoded cysteine to the conserved J-encoded phenylalanine. Sequences without an unambiguous match to a single V gene segment were excluded from the earlier analysis of about 600 of the donors. An earlier analysis of fewer than 750 of the donors called V segments functional above 56.7% productive rearrangements and segregating when the between-donor standard deviation exceeded 5%. A statistical classification framework was built to diagnose cytomegalovirus status from the catalog of TCR beta chain sequences. In a later analysis, V and J genes were assigned by comparing TCR nucleotide sequences against IMGT/GENE-DB human TR gene sequences. The TCRdist pipeline was used in a later analysis to assign CDR3 sequences and most-parsimonious VDJ recombination scenarios. In a later analysis, each TCR beta chain was defined by its CDR3 amino acid sequence together with its V-gene family, and reads without a unique V-gene family were excluded. To address suspected cross-contamination and a sequencing artifact, a later analysis removed a few hundred highly shared, low-generation-probability nucleotide sequences. In a later analysis, a clonal expansion index was calculated for each public chain from normalized within-repertoire ranks of inferred template counts. Generation probabilities in a later analysis came from a VDJ recombination model fitted to out-of-frame rearrangements, and those results were checked against IGoR. In a later analysis, TCR-TCR, TCR-HLA and TCR-CMV co-occurrence was scored with hypergeometric tests, and a repertoire-size bias correction was applied to TCR pairs. False discovery rates were estimated in a later analysis by permuting HLA or CMV assignments 20 times. In a later analysis, co-occurring TCRs were grouped using DBSCAN, and TCRdist sequence similarity was added for clustering within HLA-allele-positive subsets. Co-occurrence clustering excluded repertoires with fewer than 30,000 or more than 120,000 public chains, plus five with anomalous nucleotide sharing. The source is immuneACCESS, and TCRdb retained only in-frame sequences with V and J called. Part of the clones is not carried over; for the studies checked, unresolved V genes explain less than half of this, and the remainder is unexplained. The V and J calls and clone size come from that table; D and trimming were worked out from the DNA. For this sample there are approximately 85,000 clones; 80% appear just once. Clones ranked in the top ten supply approximately 31% of the sample.

The TCR comes from a man aged 45-60 years in good health and CMV-seropositive. The source material was PBMCs. This sequence uses TRBV11-2 and TRBJ2-7; 9 central bases correspond to TRBD2. The encoded CDR3 is CASSPRTSVPNF. The bases read TGTGCCAGCAGCCCCCGGACTAGCGTGCCGAACTTC.